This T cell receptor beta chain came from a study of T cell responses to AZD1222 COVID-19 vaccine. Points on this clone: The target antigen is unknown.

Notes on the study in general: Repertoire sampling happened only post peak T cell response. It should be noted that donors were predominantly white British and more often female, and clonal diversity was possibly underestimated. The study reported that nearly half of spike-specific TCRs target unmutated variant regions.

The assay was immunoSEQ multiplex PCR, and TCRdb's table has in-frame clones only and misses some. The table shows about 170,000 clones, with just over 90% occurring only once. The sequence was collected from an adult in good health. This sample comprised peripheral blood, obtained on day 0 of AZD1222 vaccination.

The CDR3 DNA follows: TGTGCCAGCAGTACACAGGGTTCCGGCAATGAGCAGTTCTTC. Protein: CASSTQGSGNEQFF. The rearrangement joins TRBV6-4 to TRBJ2-1; TRBD1 might be the D (6 bases). V shed 5 bases and J shed 6 bases, with 14 bases lying between them. The CDR3 consists of 14 residues. Germline CDR1 is MRHNA and CDR2 is SNTAGT.